A single sample gave rise to the 27 T cell receptor beta chains below, sequenced in a study of T cell changes during pregnancy in multiple sclerosis. Libraries were prepared by immunoSEQ multiplex PCR; TCRdb keeps only in-frame clonotypes and omits some of them. The sample consists of roughly 89,000 clones, 80% to 95% of them appearing once. This sample comprised peripheral blood, obtained in the first trimester of pregnancy. Source of these receptors: a female donor with multiple sclerosis, enrolled in a pregnancy study.

The V call is TRBV11-3, the J call TRBJ2-1; no clear D gene. The CDR3 totals 15 residues. V lost 6 bases and J 4 bases, leaving 16 bases between the germline ends. The germline CDR1 and CDR2 sequences are SGHNT and YENEEA. Here the CDR3 reads CASSPTPTSYNEQFF. The CDR3 DNA sequence: TGTGCCAGCAGTCCAACTCCCACCTCTTACAATGAGCAGTTCTTC.

DNA of the CDR3: TGTGCCAGCACTCCGACAGGGGCGAATCAATCACCCCTCCACTTT. Translation gives CASTPTGANQSPLHF. The chain uses TRBV28 and TRBJ1-6; TRBD1 agrees at 8 bases. Losses at the gene ends were 7 bases for V and 10 bases for J; bases not matched to a gene: 12. The germline V gene encodes CDR1 MDHEN and CDR2 SYDVKM. The CDR3 length is 15 residues.

This clone was counted a single time. The chain employs TRBV4-2 and TRBJ1-5, with D perhaps matching TRBD1 (5 bases). V was shortened by 5 bases and J by 5 bases, with 13 bases between the two germline ends. The CDR3 extends over 14 amino acids. Looked up from germline, CDR1 is LGHNA and CDR2 is YNFKEQ. CDR3 sequence reads: CASSSGVDYQPQHF. The CDR3 coding sequence is TGTGCCAGCAGCTCGGGGGTGGATTATCAGCCCCAGCATTTT.

The chain has TRBV6-1 and TRBJ1-5; 7 positions match TRBD1. The CDR3 has 15 amino acids. From germline, CDR1 is MNHNS and CDR2 SASEGT. After removal of 5 bases from V and 2 bases from J, the junction contained 6 bases not matched to a gene. The CDR3 DNA is TGTGCCAGCAGTCGAGGACAGGATCGCAATCAGCCCCAGCATTTT. Amino acids: CASSRGQDRNQPQHF.

V usage is TRBV6-1 and J usage is TRBJ2-2; 9 nucleotides agree with TRBD1. Germline trimming cut 10 bases from V and 7 bases from J; bases unmatched to any gene: 10. Germline loops: CDR1 MNHNS, CDR2 SASEGT. The CDR3 contains 14 residues. CDR3 protein: CATDRGVVDGELFF. CDR3 sequence (DNA): TGTGCCACCGACAGGGGGGTGGTTGACGGGGAGCTGTTTTTT.

Only one count was recorded for this clone. The rearrangement uses TRBV5-1 and TRBJ2-1; TRBD2 agrees at 9 bases. Germline-derived CDR1 and CDR2 are SGHRS and YFSETQ. The junction had 17 bases not matched to a gene; V was cut back by 9 bases and J by 10 bases. CDR3 length: 15 residues. CDR3 nucleotides: TGCGCCACCCCTCCGGGACTAGCCGGACTAGGGGAGCAGTTCTTC. It specifies CATPPGLAGLGEQFF.

This sequence joins TRBV11-1 and TRBJ2-1; D uncertain. The CDR3 runs 14 residues. Germline V gives CDR1 SGHAT, CDR2 FQDESV (reference sequence). Trimming left V 1 base short and J 4 bases short, with 8 bases between. The CDR3: CASSLETIYNEQFF. The CDR3 bases are TGTGCCAGCAGCTTAGAAACAATTTACAATGAGCAGTTCTTC.

This clone was counted once. The rearrangement joins TRBV6-6 to TRBJ2-5; 8 bases are shared with TRBD2. The CDR3 is 13 residues long. Losses at the gene ends were 0 bases for V and 9 bases for J; bases not matched to a gene: 3. Germline V gene sequence: CDR1 MNHNY, CDR2 SVGAGI (reference sequence). The CDR3: CASSYSGLVAQYF. The CDR3 DNA reads as TGTGCCAGCAGTTACTCGGGACTAGTAGCCCAGTACTTC.

The gene calls are TRBV9 and TRBJ2-7; TRBD1 matches 7 bases. CDR1 SGDLS and CDR2 YYNGEE come from the germline V gene. Germline trimming cut 3 bases from V and 0 bases from J; bases unmatched to any gene: 6. The CDR3 consists of 15 residues. The chain's CDR3 is CASSADRDGSYEQYF. Written as DNA, the CDR3 is TGTGCCAGCAGCGCCGACAGGGACGGCTCCTACGAGCAGTACTTC.

The CDR3 region has the DNA TGTGCCAGCTCACCTACAGGGTACTACGAGCAGTACTTC. The encoded protein is CASSPTGYYEQYF. The chain combines TRBV18 with TRBJ2-7; a possible D gene is TRBD1 (6 bases). CDR1 and CDR2 (germline): KGHSH, LQKENI. V gave up 3 bases and J gave up 3 bases, with 9 bases separating them. This CDR3 region has 13 residues.

The table lists this clone with a few counts. The V gene is TRBV10-3, the J gene TRBJ1-2; D possibly corresponds to TRBD1 (6 bases). Germline V gene lookup returns CDR1 ENHRY and CDR2 SYGVKD. This CDR3 spans 12 amino acids. V was pared by 5 bases and J by 4 bases, with 8 bases between. The CDR3 DNA is TGTGCCATCAGTCTGGACAGCTATGGCTACACCTTC. It specifies CAISLDSYGYTF.

To note about this clone: At one of its ends the junction is not consistent with the germline gene, which may arise from a read error. The V gene is TRBV7-7, the J gene TRBJ2-1, with 9 positions matching TRBD2. The CDR3 consists of 15 residues. Germline CDR1 is SSHAT and CDR2 is FNYEAQ (reference sequence). The CDR3 nucleotides read TGTGCTAGCAGCCTGGTAGCGGCTGGGACTAGCGAGCAGTTCTTC. This translates into CASSLVAAGTSEQFF.

The chain recombines TRBV2 with TRBJ1-2; no reliable D call. Trimming removed 3 bases from V and 4 bases from J, with 12 bases in between. Germline lookup yields CDR1 SNHLY and CDR2 FYNNEI. The CDR3 runs to 14 residues. This CDR3 is CASSDMGELYGYTF. CDR3 DNA: TGTGCCAGCAGTGATATGGGAGAGCTCTATGGCTACACCTTC. Filled out from reference TRBV2 and TRBJ1-2, the complete variable domain reads EPEVTQTPSHQVTQMGQEVILRCVPISNHLYFYWYRQILGQKVEFLVSFYNNEISEKSEIFDDQFSVERPDGSNFTLKIRSTKLEDSAMYFCASSDMGELYGYTFGSGTRLTVV.

The chain combines TRBV2 with TRBJ2-7; 7 positions agree with TRBD1. V lost 6 bases and J lost 2; bases outside the gene matches: 4. The V gene's germline CDR1 is SNHLY and CDR2 FYNNEI. The CDR3 has 13 amino acids. CDR3 DNA: TGTGCCAGCAGCCGGGGACAGACCTACGAGCAGTACTTC. Protein: CASSRGQTYEQYF.

The chain carries TRBV7-9 and TRBJ1-1; D is undetermined. This CDR3 contains 15 residues. The germline gives CDR1 SEHNR, CDR2 FQNEAQ (reference sequence). V lost 2 bases and J lost 4, with 14 bases in between. CDR3 region: CASSLIRQSGTEAFF. In DNA form, the CDR3 reads TGTGCCAGCAGCTTAATTCGCCAGTCTGGCACTGAAGCTTTCTTT.

The chain joins TRBV21-1 to TRBJ1-6. TRBV21-1 is reported as a pseudogene. CDR3 size: 15 residues. The CDR3 is CASNRVLTRDSPLHF. The CDR3 DNA sequence: TGTGCCAGCAACCGAGTTCTCACTAGGGATTCACCCCTCCACTTT.

The rearrangement uses TRBV4-2 and TRBJ2-3, with 11 bases matching TRBD2. Germline V gene data show CDR1 as LGHNA and CDR2 as YNFKEQ. The trim removed 2 bases at V and 1 base at J, leaving 5 bases unmatched. CDR3 length: 17 residues. CDR3 coding DNA: TGTGCCAGCAGCCAACCTACTAGCGGGGGACGCACAGATACGCAGTATTTT. Translating it yields CASSQPTSGGRTDTQYF.

The chain recombines TRBV6-5 with TRBJ2-4, with D unclear. Germline CDR1 MNHEY, CDR2 SVGAGI. Trimming took off 2 bases at V and 4 bases at J, with 9 bases between the two ends. The CDR3 totals 14 residues. The CDR3: CASSYLTEKNIQYF. CDR3 nucleotides: TGTGCCAGCAGTTACCTTACAGAGAAAAACATTCAGTACTTC.

This chain connects TRBV9 to TRBJ1-6, with no clear D. CDR1 and CDR2 (germline): SGDLS, YYNGEE. The CDR3 consists of 16 residues. Trimming took off 0 bases at V and 7 bases at J, with 14 bases between the two ends. CDR3 nucleotides: TGTGCCAGCAGCGTAGGTGGGGTGGCGGGGAATTCACCCCTCCACTTT. Translated, it gives CASSVGGVAGNSPLHF.

V and J are TRBV10-2 and TRBJ2-5; TRBD1 agrees at 10 bases. This CDR3 region has 15 residues. The germline V gene encodes CDR1 WSHSY and CDR2 SAAADI. V dropped 4 bases and J dropped 5; count of bases not matched to a gene: 7. The CDR3 spells CASSGPDRGWETQYF. DNA of the CDR3: TGCGCCAGCAGTGGGCCGGACAGGGGGTGGGAGACCCAGTACTTC.

This sequence joins TRBV6-6 and TRBJ1-4; TRBD1 matches 7 bases. The CDR3 spans 14 residues. The germline gives CDR1 MNHNY, CDR2 SVGAGI (reference sequence). V shed 9 bases and J 6 bases; nucleotides not matched to a gene: 10. CDR3 nucleotide sequence: TGTGCCAGTACAAACCGGGACAGACATGAAAAACTGTTTTTT. It codes for CASTNRDRHEKLFF.

The rearrangement uses TRBV4-1 and TRBJ1-2, with D hard to call. The V end lost 0 bases, the J end lost 8 bases, and 19 bases lay between the germline ends. This CDR3 comprises 16 residues. From germline, CDR1 is MGHRA and CDR2 YSYEKL. Here the CDR3 DNA reads TGCGCCAGCAGCCAAGAGGGCACAGCCCCTCTTGGGGGCTACACCTTC. This gives the protein CASSQEGTAPLGGYTF.

This clone was observed a single time. The CDR3 reads CASSWPLGLAGHTDTQYF. The CDR3 DNA reads TGTGCCAGCAGCTGGCCGTTGGGACTAGCGGGGCATACAGATACGCAGTATTTT. The chain combines TRBV5-6 with TRBJ2-3, with TRBD2 identical over 13 bases. V lost 3 bases, J lost 3 bases, and 10 bases stayed unmatched. CDR3 size: 18 residues. Germline CDR1 SGHDT, CDR2 YYEEEE.

The chain recombines TRBV9 with TRBJ2-7, with a weak D call TRBD2 (5 bases). This CDR3 has 14 amino acids. V dropped 0 bases and J dropped 5 bases, with 12 bases sitting between them. CDR1 and CDR2 from the germline V gene are SGDLS and YYNGEE. The CDR3 region is CASSVEADSHEQYF. In nucleotides, the CDR3 is TGTGCCAGCAGCGTAGAAGCGGATTCCCACGAGCAGTACTTC.

The DNA for the CDR3 is TGTGCCAGCAGCGCCCCGGAACAGAGCTCTGGAAACACCATATATTTT. This gives the protein CASSAPEQSSGNTIYF. The V call is TRBV7-9, the J call TRBJ1-3; D ambiguous. The CDR3 is made up of 16 amino acids. V lost 5 bases and J 0 bases, leaving 14 bases between the germline ends. The germline V gene has CDR1 SEHNR and CDR2 FQNEAQ (reference sequence).

The chain links TRBV4-1 to TRBJ2-1, with a tentative D call TRBD2 (5 bases). The CDR3 sequence is 15 residues long. The germline V gene encodes CDR1 MGHRA and CDR2 YSYEKL. With 6 bases removed from V and 7 bases from J, the gap between germline ends came to 19 bases. In DNA, the CDR3 is TGCGCCAGCAGGGTTGAGGGCCTACCGGTGAATGAGCAGTTCTTC. Translated, it gives CASRVEGLPVNEQFF.

V usage is TRBV9 and J usage is TRBJ2-3, with D maybe TRBD2 (7 bases). The CDR3 extends over 16 amino acids. V shed 4 bases and J shed 4 bases, with 19 bases lying between them. Germline V gene sequence: CDR1 SGDLS, CDR2 YYNGEE. The CDR3 region has the DNA TGTGCCAGCAGCTCCCGCGTTGGGGGGGGCTCAGATACGCAGTATTTT. Amino acids: CASSSRVGGGSDTQYF.